What follows describes a single T cell receptor (beta chain). This sample was included in a study of blood T cell repertoires in COVID-19. Study in general: The samples span acute and convalescent COVID-19 from the United States, Italy and Spain. PBMCs, B-cell-depleted T cells, or T cells were the source of the cDNA or gDNA that made up the material.

In the authors' workflow: Nucleated cell counts were estimated from reference gene primer amplification. Sequencing used immunoSEQ multiplex PCR; TCRdb keeps in-frame clones, though not all of them. D and trimming were read from the DNA, whereas the V and J calls and clone size are those reported in that table. This table has 130,000 to 150,000 clones, under 90% appearing once. This CDR3 is built from 13 residues. Germline V gives CDR1 LNHDA, CDR2 SQIVND (reference sequence). Trimming took 8 bases from V and 2 from J, leaving 12 bases between them. The chain couples TRBV19 to TRBJ2-5, with D tentatively TRBD1 (6 bases). This sequence was found in a man in his 70s who had recovered from COVID-19. Input material: peripheral blood. The CDR3 region has the DNA TGTGCCAGTTTGGGACATACACAAGAGACCCAGTACTTC. Residues: CASLGHTQETQYF.